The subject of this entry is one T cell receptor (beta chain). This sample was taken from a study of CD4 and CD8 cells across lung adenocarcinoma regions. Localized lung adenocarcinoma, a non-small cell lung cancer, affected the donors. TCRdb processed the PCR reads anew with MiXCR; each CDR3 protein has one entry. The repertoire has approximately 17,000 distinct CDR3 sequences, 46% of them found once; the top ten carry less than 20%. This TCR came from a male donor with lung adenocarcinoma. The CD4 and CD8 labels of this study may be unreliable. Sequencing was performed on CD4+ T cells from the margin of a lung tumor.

This chain's CDR3 is CASSDRGEANEQFF. The CDR3 DNA reads as TGTGCCAGCAGTGATCGAGGGGAGGCCAATGAGCAGTTCTTC. The rearrangement links TRBV6-1 to TRBJ2-1; possible D gene TRBD2, 6 bases. Germline CDR1 and CDR2: MNHNS and SASEGT. Trimming took 3 bases from V and 6 from J, leaving 12 bases between them. The CDR3 consists of 14 residues.